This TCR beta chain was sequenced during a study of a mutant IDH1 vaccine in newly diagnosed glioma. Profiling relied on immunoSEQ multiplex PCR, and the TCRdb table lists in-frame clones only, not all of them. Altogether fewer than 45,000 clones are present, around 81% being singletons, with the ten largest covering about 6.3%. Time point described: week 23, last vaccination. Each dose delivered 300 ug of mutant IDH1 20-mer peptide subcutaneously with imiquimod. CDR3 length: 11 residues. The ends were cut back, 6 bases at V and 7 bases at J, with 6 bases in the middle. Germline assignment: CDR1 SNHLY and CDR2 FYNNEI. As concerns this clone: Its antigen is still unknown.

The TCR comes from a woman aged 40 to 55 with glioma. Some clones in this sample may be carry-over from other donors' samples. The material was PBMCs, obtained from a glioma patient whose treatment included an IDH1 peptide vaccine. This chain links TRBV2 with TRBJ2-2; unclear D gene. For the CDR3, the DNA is TGTGCCAGCAGGTACAGCGGGGAGCTGTTTTTT. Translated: CASRYSGELFF.